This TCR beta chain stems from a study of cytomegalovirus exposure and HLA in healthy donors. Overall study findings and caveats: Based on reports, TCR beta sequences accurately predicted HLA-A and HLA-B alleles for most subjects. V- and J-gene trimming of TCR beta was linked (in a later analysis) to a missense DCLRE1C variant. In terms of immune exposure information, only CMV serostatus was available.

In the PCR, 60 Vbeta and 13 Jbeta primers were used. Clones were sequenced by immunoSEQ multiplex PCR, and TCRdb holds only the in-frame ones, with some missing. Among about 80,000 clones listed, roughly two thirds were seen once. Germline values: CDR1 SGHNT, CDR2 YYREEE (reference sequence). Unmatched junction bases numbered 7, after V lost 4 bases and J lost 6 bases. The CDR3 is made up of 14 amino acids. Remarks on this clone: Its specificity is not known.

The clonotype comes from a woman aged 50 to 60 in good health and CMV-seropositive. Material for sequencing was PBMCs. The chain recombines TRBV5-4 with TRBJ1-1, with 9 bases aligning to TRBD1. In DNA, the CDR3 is TGTGCCAGCAGCGCCGGGACAGGGAATCCTGAAGCTTTCTTT. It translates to CASSAGTGNPEAFF.